This record concerns one T cell receptor beta chain sequence. Its antigen is as yet unknown. This record comes from a study of T cells in Graves' hyperthyroidism and ophthalmopathy. V lost 4 bases and J 6 bases, leaving 13 bases between the germline ends. This CDR3 spans 14 amino acids. Germline CDR1 MGHDK, CDR2 SYGVNS. Regions amplified from RNA transcripts were the TCR beta CDR3 regions. TCR CDR3 underwent first-round RT-PCR with the HTBI primer set. MiXCR was run by TCRdb on the multiplex PCR reads, yielding one entry per CDR3 protein. The sample carries about 700,000 distinct CDR3 sequences, about 45% recorded once. Whole-study results and caveats: Stable hyperthyroidism was separated from ophthalmopathy by a model based on 13 V-J features. In the blood, most expanded thyroid clonotypes above 0.001 appeared as well.

Uncontrolled infection, other autoimmune disease, pregnancy or lactation excluded patients. The source of this sequence is an adult man with Graves' disease, either hyperthyroidism or ophthalmopathy (not recorded which). The material sequenced was peripheral blood or thyroid tissue (not recorded which). The V gene is TRBV25-1, the J gene TRBJ1-5; TRBD1 might be the D (5 bases). CDR3 region: CASSGDRRGQPQHF. The CDR3 DNA is TGTGCCAGCAGTGGAGACAGAAGAGGTCAGCCCCAGCATTTT.